These 5 T cell receptor beta chains share one sample of origin, sequenced in a study of blood T cells in healthy people across ages. A second PCR, run for about 6 to 11 cycles, used a sample-barcoded 5' primer plus a J-beta primer mix. TCRdb itself ran the 5' RACE reads through MiXCR, one entry per CDR3 protein. The top ten hold roughly 3.7% of the sample, which has roughly 1.5 million distinct CDR3 sequences, approximately 39% seen once. The source material was blood. These receptors came from a young woman in good health.

This clonotype occurred a few times. The chain recombines TRBV28 with TRBJ2-3; maybe TRBD2 (5 bases). Trimming shortened V by 3 bases and J by 11 bases, and 18 bases separated the two germline ends. CDR1 and CDR2 (germline): MDHEN, SYDVKM. This CDR3 is 14 amino acids long. CDR3 coding DNA: TGTGCCAGCAGTTTTACCCCGAAGTCTAGCAGGCAGTATTTT. This sequence encodes CASSFTPKSSRQYF.

The chain joins TRBV4-1 to TRBJ2-3, with 14 nucleotides matching TRBD2. V lost 0 bases to trimming and J lost 2 bases; unmatched junction nucleotides: 10. The CDR3 has 20 amino acids. Germline CDR1 is MGHRA and CDR2 is YSYEKL. DNA of the CDR3: TGCGCCAGCAGCCAAGAGGCGACCCCGGGACTAGCGGGGGTCACAGATACGCAGTATTTT. This encodes CASSQEATPGLAGVTDTQYF.

The genes are TRBV9 and TRBJ2-5, with 11 bases lining up with TRBD2. Trimming took 0 bases from V and 12 from J; bases not matched to a gene: 4. The V gene's germline CDR1 is SGDLS and CDR2 YYNGEE. The length of the CDR3 is 13 residues. The CDR3 DNA follows: TGTGCCAGCAGCGTAGAACTAGCGGGAGTAAAGTACTTC. This codes for CASSVELAGVKYF.

CDR3: CSAPSGGDTGELFF. In DNA, the CDR3 is TGCAGTGCGCCATCAGGGGGCGACACCGGGGAGCTGTTTTTT. The J gene is TRBJ2-2, the V gene TRBV20-1; 8 nucleotides match TRBD1. This CDR3 region has 14 residues. Germline-derived CDR1 and CDR2 are DFQATT and SNEGSKA (reference sequence). V lost 6 bases, J lost 3 bases, and 6 bases stayed unmatched.

The gene calls are TRBV20-1 and TRBJ2-5; the match to TRBD2 covers 7 bases. CDR1 and CDR2 from the germline V gene are DFQATT and SNEGSKA (reference sequence). V was pared by 3 bases and J by 11 bases, with 18 bases of the junction left unmatched. This CDR3 spans 15 amino acids. As DNA, the CDR3 is TGCAGTGCTAGGCCCCCCTTGCGGGAGATAAATGAGCAGTACTTC. Translating gives CSARPPLREINEQYF.